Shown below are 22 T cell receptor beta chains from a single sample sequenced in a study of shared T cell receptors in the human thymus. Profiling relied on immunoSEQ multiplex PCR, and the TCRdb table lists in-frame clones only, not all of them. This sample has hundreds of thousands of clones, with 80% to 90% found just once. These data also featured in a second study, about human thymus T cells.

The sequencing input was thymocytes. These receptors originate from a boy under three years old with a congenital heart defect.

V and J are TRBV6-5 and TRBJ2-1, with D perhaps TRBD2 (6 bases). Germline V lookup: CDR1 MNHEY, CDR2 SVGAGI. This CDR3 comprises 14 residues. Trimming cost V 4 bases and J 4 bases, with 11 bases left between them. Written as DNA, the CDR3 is TGTGCCAGCAGTTCCCCGGACTATTACAATGAGCAGTTCTTC. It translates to CASSSPDYYNEQFF.

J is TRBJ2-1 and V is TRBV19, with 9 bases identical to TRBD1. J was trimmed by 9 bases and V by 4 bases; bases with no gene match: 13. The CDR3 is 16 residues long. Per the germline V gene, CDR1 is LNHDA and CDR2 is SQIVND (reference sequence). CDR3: CASSRAGTGTPGEQFF. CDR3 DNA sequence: TGTGCCAGTAGTAGGGCCGGGACAGGGACACCCGGTGAGCAGTTCTTC.

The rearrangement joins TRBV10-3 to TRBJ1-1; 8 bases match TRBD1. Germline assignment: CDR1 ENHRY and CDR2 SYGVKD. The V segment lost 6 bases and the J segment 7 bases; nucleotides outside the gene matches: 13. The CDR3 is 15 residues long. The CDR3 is CAIRPRMTGEGEAFF. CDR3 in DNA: TGTGCCATCAGGCCCCGAATGACAGGGGAAGGTGAAGCTTTCTTT.

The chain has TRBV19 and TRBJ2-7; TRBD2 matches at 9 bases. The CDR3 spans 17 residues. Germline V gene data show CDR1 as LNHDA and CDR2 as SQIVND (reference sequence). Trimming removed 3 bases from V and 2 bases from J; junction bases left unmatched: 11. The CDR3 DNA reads TGTGCCAGTAGTATGCGACCCCTAGCGGGGATTACCTACGAGCAGTACTTC. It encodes CASSMRPLAGITYEQYF.

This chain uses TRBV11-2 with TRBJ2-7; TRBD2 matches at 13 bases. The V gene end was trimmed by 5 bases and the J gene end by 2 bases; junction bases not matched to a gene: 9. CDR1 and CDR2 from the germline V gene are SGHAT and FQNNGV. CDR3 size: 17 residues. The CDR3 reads CASSPYGTSGKPYEQYF. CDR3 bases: TGTGCCAGCAGCCCCTATGGGACTAGCGGGAAGCCCTACGAGCAGTACTTC. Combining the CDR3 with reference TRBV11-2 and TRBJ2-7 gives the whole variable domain EAGVAQSPRYKIIEKRQSVAFWCNPISGHATLYWYQQILGQGPKLLIQFQNNGVVDDSQLPKDRFSAERLKGVDSTLKIQPAKLEDSAVYLCASSPYGTSGKPYEQYFGPGTRLTVT.

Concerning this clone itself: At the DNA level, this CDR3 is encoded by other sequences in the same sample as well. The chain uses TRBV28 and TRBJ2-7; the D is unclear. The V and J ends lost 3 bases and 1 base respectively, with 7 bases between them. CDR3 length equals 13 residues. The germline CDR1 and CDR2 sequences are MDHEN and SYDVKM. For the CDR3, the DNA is TGTGCCAGCAGTTTCCCGAGTTCCTACGAGCAGTACTTC. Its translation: CASSFPSSYEQYF.

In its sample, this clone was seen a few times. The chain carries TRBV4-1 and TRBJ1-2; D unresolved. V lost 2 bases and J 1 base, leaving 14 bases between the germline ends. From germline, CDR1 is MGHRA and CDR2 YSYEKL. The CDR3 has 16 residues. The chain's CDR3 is CASSQPLPGNNYGYTF. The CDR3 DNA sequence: TGCGCCAGCAGCCAACCATTACCCGGGAATAACTATGGCTACACCTTC.

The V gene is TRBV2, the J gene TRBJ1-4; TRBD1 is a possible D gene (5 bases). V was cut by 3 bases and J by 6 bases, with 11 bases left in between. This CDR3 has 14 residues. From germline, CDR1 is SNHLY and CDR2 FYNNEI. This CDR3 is CASSDGGMHEKLFF. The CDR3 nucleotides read TGTGCCAGCAGTGACGGGGGAATGCATGAAAAACTGTTTTTT.

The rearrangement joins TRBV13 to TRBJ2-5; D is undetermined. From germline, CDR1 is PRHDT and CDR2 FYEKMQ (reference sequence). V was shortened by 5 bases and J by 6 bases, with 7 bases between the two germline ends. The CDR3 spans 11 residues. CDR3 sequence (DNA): TGTGCCAGCAGCCCGGTACAGACCCAGTACTTC. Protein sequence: CASSPVQTQYF. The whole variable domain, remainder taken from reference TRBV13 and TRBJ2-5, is AAGVIQSPRHLIKEKRETATLKCYPIPRHDTVYWYQQGPGQDPQFLISFYEKMQSDKGSIPDRFSAQQFSDYHSELNMSSLELGDSALYFCASSPVQTQYFGPGTRLLVL.

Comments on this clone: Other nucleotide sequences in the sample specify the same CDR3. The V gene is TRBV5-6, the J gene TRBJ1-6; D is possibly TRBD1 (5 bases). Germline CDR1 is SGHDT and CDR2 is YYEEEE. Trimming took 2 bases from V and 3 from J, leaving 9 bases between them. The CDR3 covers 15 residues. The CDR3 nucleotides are TGTGCCAGCAGCTTTGACAGAAACTATAATTCACCCCTCCACTTT. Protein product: CASSFDRNYNSPLHF.

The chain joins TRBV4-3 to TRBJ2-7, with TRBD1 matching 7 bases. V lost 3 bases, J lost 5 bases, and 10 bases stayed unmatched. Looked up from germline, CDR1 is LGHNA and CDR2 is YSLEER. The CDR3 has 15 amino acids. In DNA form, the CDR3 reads TGCGCCAGCAGCCAGAGTCGGGACAGATCCCACGAGCAGTACTTC. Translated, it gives CASSQSRDRSHEQYF.

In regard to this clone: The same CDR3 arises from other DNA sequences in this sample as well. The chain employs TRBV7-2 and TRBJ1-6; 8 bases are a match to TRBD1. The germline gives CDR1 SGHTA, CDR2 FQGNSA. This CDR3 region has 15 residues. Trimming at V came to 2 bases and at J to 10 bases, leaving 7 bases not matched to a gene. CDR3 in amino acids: CASSLRTGRYSPLHF. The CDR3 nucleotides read TGTGCCAGCAGCTTACGGACAGGGAGGTACTCACCCCTCCACTTT.

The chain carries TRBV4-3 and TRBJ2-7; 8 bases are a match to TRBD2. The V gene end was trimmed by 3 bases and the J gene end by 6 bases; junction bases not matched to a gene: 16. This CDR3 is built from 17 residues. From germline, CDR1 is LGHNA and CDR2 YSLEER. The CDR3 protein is CASSHSWAGLGMVEQYF. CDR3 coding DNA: TGCGCCAGCAGCCACTCATGGGCGGGACTAGGAATGGTCGAGCAGTACTTC.

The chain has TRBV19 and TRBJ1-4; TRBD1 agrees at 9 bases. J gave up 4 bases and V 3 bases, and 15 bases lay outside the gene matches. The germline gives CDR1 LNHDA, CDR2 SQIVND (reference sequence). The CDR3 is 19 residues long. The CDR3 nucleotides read TGTGCCAGTAGTATCTTTTCGGGGACAGGGAATAGCGTTAATGAAAAACTGTTTTTT. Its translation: CASSIFSGTGNSVNEKLFF.

The CDR3 DNA is TGCGCCAGCAGCCAAGACTGGCAGAACTACGAGCAGTACTTC. Protein product: CASSQDWQNYEQYF. The rearrangement uses TRBV4-1 and TRBJ2-7; D is unresolved. V lost 0 bases and J 3 bases, leaving 9 bases between the germline ends. Germline V gene sequence: CDR1 MGHRA, CDR2 YSYEKL. The CDR3 covers 14 residues.

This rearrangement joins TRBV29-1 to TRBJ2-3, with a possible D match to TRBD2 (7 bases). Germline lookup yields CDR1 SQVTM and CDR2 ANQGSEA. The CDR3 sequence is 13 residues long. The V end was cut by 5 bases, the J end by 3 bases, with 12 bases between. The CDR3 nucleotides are TGCAGCGTTCCGAGGGGGGGGACAGATACGCAGTATTTT. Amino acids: CSVPRGGTDTQYF.

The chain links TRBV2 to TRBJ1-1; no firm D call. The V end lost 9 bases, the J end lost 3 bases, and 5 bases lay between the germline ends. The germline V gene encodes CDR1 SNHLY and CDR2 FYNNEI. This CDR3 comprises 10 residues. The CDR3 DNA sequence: TGTGCCAGACACGACACTGAAGCTTTCTTT. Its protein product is CARHDTEAFF.

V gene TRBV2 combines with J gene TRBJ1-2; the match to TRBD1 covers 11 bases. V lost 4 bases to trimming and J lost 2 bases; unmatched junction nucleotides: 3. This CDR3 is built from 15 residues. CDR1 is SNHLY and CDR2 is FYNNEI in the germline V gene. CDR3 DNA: TGTGCCAGCAGTGCCGGGACAGGGGGAAACTATGGCTACACCTTC. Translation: CASSAGTGGNYGYTF.

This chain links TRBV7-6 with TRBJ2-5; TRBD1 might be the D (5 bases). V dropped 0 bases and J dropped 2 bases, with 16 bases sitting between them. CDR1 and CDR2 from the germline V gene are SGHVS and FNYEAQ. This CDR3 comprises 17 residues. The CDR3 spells CASSLAVGQGGQETQYF. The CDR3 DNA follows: TGTGCCAGCAGCTTAGCCGTAGGGCAGGGTGGACAAGAGACCCAGTACTTC.

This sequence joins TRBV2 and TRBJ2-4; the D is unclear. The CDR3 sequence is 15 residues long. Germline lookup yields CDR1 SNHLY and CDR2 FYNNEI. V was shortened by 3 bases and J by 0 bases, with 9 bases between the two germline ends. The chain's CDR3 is CASSDWAIAKNIQYF. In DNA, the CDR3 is TGTGCCAGCAGTGACTGGGCCATAGCCAAAAACATTCAGTACTTC.

In DNA, the CDR3 is TGTGCCAGCAGCGTAGCTACTCACTCTGAAGCTTTCTTT. Its translation is CASSVATHSEAFF. The chain carries TRBV9 and TRBJ1-1; no reliable D call. The CDR3 extends over 13 amino acids. CDR1 SGDLS and CDR2 YYNGEE come from the germline V gene. With 0 bases removed from V and 6 bases from J, the gap between germline ends came to 9 bases.

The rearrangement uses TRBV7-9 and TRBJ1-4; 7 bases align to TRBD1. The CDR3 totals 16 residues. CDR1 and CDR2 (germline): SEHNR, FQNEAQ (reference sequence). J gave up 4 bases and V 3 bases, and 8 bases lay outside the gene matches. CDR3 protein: CASSFDPGQLNEKLFF. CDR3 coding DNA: TGTGCCAGCAGCTTCGATCCGGGACAGCTTAATGAAAAACTGTTTTTT.